These 22 T cell receptor beta chains were all obtained from the same sample, sequenced in a study of blood T cell repertoires in COVID-19. Clones were sequenced by immunoSEQ multiplex PCR, and TCRdb holds only the in-frame ones, with some missing. The sample yields 250,000 to 400,000 clones, over 75% seen once. The specimen sequenced was PBMCs or T cells enriched from blood (not recorded which). The receptors derive from a woman aged 30 to 39 who had recovered from COVID-19.

The chain carries TRBV3-1 (or the pseudogene TRBV3-2) and TRBJ2-3; no firm D call. The germline V gene has CDR1 LGHDT and CDR2 YNNKEL (reference sequence). The CDR3 has 16 amino acids. Between the trimmed V and J ends, which lost 4 bases and 2 bases, there was a span of 16 bases. CDR3 nucleotides: TGTGCCAGCAGCCCCCCAGAACAGATATCCACAGATACGCAGTATTTT. Amino acid sequence: CASSPPEQISTDTQYF.

This chain links TRBV30 with TRBJ1-3, with D unclear. This CDR3 has 16 residues. V lost 3 bases, J lost 0 bases, and 15 bases lay in between. Germline V gene lookup returns CDR1 GTSNPN and CDR2 SVGIG (reference sequence). The CDR3 bases are TGTGCCTGGAGCCCCTTCCGAACAGCCTCTGGAAACACCATATATTTT. It specifies CAWSPFRTASGNTIYF.

The chain carries TRBV5-4 and TRBJ1-1; tentatively, D is TRBD1 (6 bases). The germline V gene encodes CDR1 SGHNT and CDR2 YYREEE (reference sequence). V was trimmed by 0 bases and J by 0 bases, leaving 9 bases between them. This CDR3 is 15 amino acids long. The CDR3 here is CASSLVGTLNTEAFF. CDR3 DNA: TGTGCCAGCAGCTTGGTAGGGACATTGAACACTGAAGCTTTCTTT.

The chain has TRBV2 and TRBJ2-7, with D possibly being TRBD2 (6 bases). Trimming cost V 4 bases and J 2 bases, with 6 bases left between them. The CDR3 totals 12 residues. Germline V gene sequence: CDR1 SNHLY, CDR2 FYNNEI. The CDR3 here is CASSGLAYEQYF. CDR3 nucleotide sequence: TGTGCCAGCAGTGGACTAGCCTACGAGCAGTACTTC.

The genes are TRBV5-8 and TRBJ2-5; possible D gene TRBD1, 5 bases. CDR3 length: 14 amino acids. Between the trimmed V and J ends, which lost 0 bases and 1 base, there was a span of 7 bases. Germline CDR1 is SGHTS and CDR2 is YDEGEE. The CDR3 is CASSLVGPQETQYF. The CDR3 DNA sequence: TGTGCCAGCAGCTTGGTGGGGCCCCAAGAGACCCAGTACTTC.

V usage is TRBV3-1 (or the pseudogene TRBV3-2) and J usage is TRBJ2-1; D perhaps matches TRBD2 (5 bases). The CDR3 is 15 amino acids. The germline V and J ends were trimmed by 0 bases and 7 bases, with 13 bases remaining between them. CDR1 and CDR2 (germline): LGHDT, YNNKEL (reference sequence). CDR3 in DNA: TGTGCCAGCAGCCAAGATCGACTACTGTGGAATGAGCAGTTCTTC. It codes for CASSQDRLLWNEQFF.

This clone was found a few times. The sample holds other DNA sequences that translate to the same CDR3. The chain's CDR3 is CASSVAGGQGYSPLHF. The CDR3 nucleotides read TGTGCCAGCAGCGTAGCTGGGGGACAGGGTTATTCACCCCTCCACTTT. The chain uses TRBV9 and TRBJ1-6; 9 positions match TRBD1. V trimming: 0 bases; J trimming: 8 bases; junction bases outside the gene matches: 6. The germline CDR1 and CDR2 sequences are SGDLS and YYNGEE. The CDR3 length is 16 residues.

CDR3 amino acids: CASSSYRGRNSPLHF. The CDR3 region has the DNA TGTGCCAGCAGTTCGTACAGGGGGCGTAATTCACCCCTCCACTTT. The chain joins TRBV28 to TRBJ1-6; 9 nucleotides match TRBD1. Germline CDR1 and CDR2: MDHEN and SYDVKM. Unmatched junction bases numbered 4, after V lost 4 bases and J lost 6 bases. This CDR3 spans 15 amino acids.

The rearrangement joins TRBV11-1 to TRBJ1-1; D ambiguous. CDR3 size: 16 residues. Trimming pared 2 bases from V and 0 bases from J, leaving 13 bases between. The germline CDR1 and CDR2 sequences are SGHAT and FQDESV (reference sequence). The CDR3 DNA sequence: TGTGCCAGCAGCTTATTCGCAGGAACCATGAACACTGAAGCTTTCTTT. Translation: CASSLFAGTMNTEAFF. Filled out from reference TRBV11-1 and TRBJ1-1, the complete variable domain reads EAEVAQSPRYKITEKSQAVAFWCDPISGHATLYWYRQILGQGPELLVQFQDESVVDDSQLPKDRFSAERLKGVDSTLKIQPAELGDSAMYLCASSLFAGTMNTEAFFGQGTRLTVV.

This clone came up once. The chain couples TRBV24-1 to TRBJ1-5; D gene ambiguous. The germline V and J ends were trimmed by 12 bases and 6 bases, with 11 bases remaining between them. Per germline, CDR1 KGHDR and CDR2 SFDVKD. The length of the CDR3 is 11 residues. The CDR3: CASEGIQPQHF. CDR3 sequence (DNA): TGTGCCTCTGAGGGAATTCAGCCCCAGCATTTT.

The V gene is TRBV24-1, the J gene TRBJ1-2; 8 bases line up with TRBD1. Germline V CDR1 and CDR2: KGHDR, SFDVKD. The length of the CDR3 is 15 residues. V lost 4 bases and J lost 5; bases outside the gene matches: 8. CDR3 region: CATSETTGVGYGYTF. As DNA, the CDR3 is TGTGCCACCAGTGAAACGACAGGGGTAGGATATGGCTACACCTTC.

This clone was seen just once. The chain uses TRBV15 and TRBJ1-5, with D possibly TRBD1 on 5 matching bases. The CDR3 covers 12 residues. Trimming left V 6 bases short and J 8 bases short, with 11 bases between. Germline V CDR1 and CDR2: LNHNV, YYDKDF (reference sequence). CDR3 protein: CATRGPMEPQHF. In nucleotides, the CDR3 is TGTGCCACCAGGGGGCCGATGGAGCCCCAGCATTTT.

The V call is TRBV5-1, the J call TRBJ2-3, with 10 bases lining up with TRBD2. Trimming cost V 0 bases and J 5 bases; bases outside gene matches: 3. CDR3 length equals 15 residues. CDR1 is SGHRS and CDR2 is YFSETQ in the germline V gene. In DNA, the CDR3 is TGCGCCAGCAGCTTGGAACTAGCGGGGTTAGATACGCAGTATTTT. It translates to CASSLELAGLDTQYF.

The J gene is TRBJ2-3, the V gene TRBV6-1; 10 positions match TRBD2. CDR1 is MNHNS and CDR2 is SASEGT in the germline V gene. V lost 2 bases to trimming and J lost 1 base; unmatched junction nucleotides: 15. This CDR3 has 20 amino acids. Here the CDR3 DNA reads TGTGCCAGCAGTGAACCCGACGGCGAGCGGGGGGGCGGCGGCACAGATACGCAGTATTTT. Protein product: CASSEPDGERGGGGTDTQYF.

This sequence joins TRBV5-1 and TRBJ2-7; 8 bases agree with TRBD1. The CDR3 covers 14 residues. Germline values: CDR1 SGHRS, CDR2 YFSETQ. J was trimmed by 2 bases and V by 3 bases; bases with no gene match: 4. CDR3 sequence reads: CASSSPGQAYEQYF. In DNA form, the CDR3 reads TGCGCCAGCAGCTCTCCGGGACAGGCCTACGAGCAGTACTTC. Drawing the rest from reference TRBV5-1 and TRBJ2-7, the complete variable domain is KAGVTQTPRYLIKTRGQQVTLSCSPISGHRSVSWYQQTPGQGLQFLFEYFSETQRNKGNFPGRFSGRQFSNSRSEMNVSTLELGDSALYLCASSSPGQAYEQYFGPGTRLTVT.

The J gene is TRBJ1-4, the V gene TRBV9, with D unclear. The V end lost 0 bases, the J end lost 6 bases, and 6 bases lay between the germline ends. This CDR3 spans 13 amino acids. Germline V gene data show CDR1 as SGDLS and CDR2 as YYNGEE. CDR3 in amino acids: CASSVGQDEKLFF. The CDR3 nucleotides read TGTGCCAGCAGCGTAGGTCAGGATGAAAAACTGTTTTTT.

V usage is TRBV9 and J usage is TRBJ2-2; TRBD2 matches at 9 bases. There are 15 residues in the CDR3. Germline V gives CDR1 SGDLS, CDR2 YYNGEE. V trimming: 4 bases; J trimming: 7 bases; junction bases outside the gene matches: 8. The CDR3 nucleotides are TGTGCCAGCAGCCCCCGCGGCGGGGGGGACGGGGAGCTGTTTTTT. Its translation is CASSPRGGGDGELFF.

V and J are TRBV29-1 and TRBJ1-2, with D unresolved. Germline V gene data show CDR1 as SQVTM and CDR2 as ANQGSEA. CDR3 length: 14 residues. V lost 4 bases to trimming and J lost 8 bases, with 20 bases between them. CDR3 in DNA: TGCAGCGTTGTTGGTCGACATACCCCCGACGGCTACACCTTC. Protein sequence: CSVVGRHTPDGYTF.

The CDR3 loop is CASNRRRGLGNQPQHF. DNA for the CDR3: TGTGCCAGCAACCGTAGAAGGGGTTTGGGCAATCAGCCCCAGCATTTT. J is TRBJ1-5 and V is TRBV5-8, with TRBD1 as a possible D gene (5 bases). This CDR3 spans 16 amino acids. The V end lost 6 bases, the J end lost 2 bases, and 18 bases lay between the germline ends. The germline CDR1 and CDR2 sequences are SGHTS and YDEGEE.

The chain is built from TRBV18 and TRBJ1-1; D unclear. Looked up from germline, CDR1 is KGHSH and CDR2 is LQKENI. V was cut by 3 bases and J by 3 bases, with 17 bases left in between. The CDR3 covers 16 residues. For the CDR3, the DNA is TGTGCCAGCTCACCGATTCCGTTGGCCGTTTACACTGAAGCTTTCTTT. This sequence encodes CASSPIPLAVYTEAFF. Complete variable domain (other parts from reference TRBV18 and TRBJ1-1): NAGVMQNPRHLVRRRGQEARLRCSPMKGHSHVYWYRQLPEEGLKFMVYLQKENIIDESGMPKERFSAEFPKEGPSILRIQQVVRGDSAAYFCASSPIPLAVYTEAFFGQGTRLTVV.

This clone was detected only a few times. V gene TRBV5-8 combines with J gene TRBJ1-5; TRBD1 aligns across 7 bases. V lost 1 base, J lost 3 bases, and 10 bases stayed unmatched. This CDR3 is 17 amino acids long. CDR1 is SGHTS and CDR2 is YDEGEE in the germline V gene. The CDR3 sequence: CASSLYRLGQLNQPQHF. As DNA, the CDR3 is TGTGCCAGCAGCTTGTACCGCTTGGGACAGCTCAATCAGCCCCAGCATTTT.

This clone was seen only a few times. Other DNA sequences in this sample translate to the same CDR3. The chain links TRBV5-5 to TRBJ2-2; D might be TRBD1 (6 bases). Germline V gene lookup returns CDR1 SGHKS and CDR2 YYEKEE (reference sequence). This CDR3 comprises 14 residues. V gave up 3 bases and J gave up 7 bases, with 13 bases separating them. CDR3 nucleotides: TGTGCCAGCAGCTGGGGGCAGGGCGGCGGGGAGCTGTTTTTT. Its protein is CASSWGQGGGELFF.